This T cell receptor beta chain was documented in a study of blood T cell repertoires in COVID-19. Seattle enrolled patients during active infection and tracked them longitudinally. Here immunoSEQ multiplex PCR was the method, and the copy in TCRdb shows in-frame clones only, minus some. The data contain some 190,000 clones, more than 75% of them singletons. Trimming cost V 3 bases and J 1 base; bases outside gene matches: 16. There are 20 residues in the CDR3. The V call is TRBV23-1, the J call TRBJ1-5; TRBD1 agrees at 9 bases. TRBV23-1 has ORF status, its function being uncertain. The clonotype was recovered from a person aged 70 to 80 with COVID-19, enrolled during active disease. Sequencing was performed on peripheral blood. Written as DNA, the CDR3 is TGCGCCAGCAGTCATACGTCCGGGACAGGGTTTTGGTTCAGCAATCAGCCCCAGCATTTT. Its translation is CASSHTSGTGFWFSNQPQHF.